This T cell receptor beta chain was sequenced for a study of cytomegalovirus exposure and HLA in healthy donors. Findings and limits, study-wide: 150 to 200 TCR beta chains were listed as cytomegalovirus-associated.

The method was immunoSEQ multiplex PCR; TCRdb's version includes in-frame clones alone and lacks a portion of them. The sample records hundreds of thousands of clones, more than 80% being singletons. The CDR3 is 13 amino acids. Germline CDR1 reads SGHVS; CDR2 reads FQNEAQ. V was clipped by 5 bases and J by 1 base, with 6 bases between them. About this clone itself: Its antigen is unknown.

Sequenced sample: PBMCs. The sequence was collected from a woman under 30 in good health and CMV-seronegative. The rearrangement joins TRBV7-8 to TRBJ1-5, with D uncertain. For the CDR3, the DNA is TGTGCCAGCAGCGGCGGGAGCAATCAGCCCCAGCATTTT. Translation gives CASSGGSNQPQHF.